The 27 T cell receptor beta chains in this list originate from one sample, sequenced in a study of T-cell memory formation after mild COVID-19. TCRdb itself ran the 5' RACE reads through MiXCR, one entry per CDR3 protein. The table has around 340,000 distinct CDR3 sequences, 13% seen once. The sample was PBMCs or a T cell subset sorted from them (not recorded which). These receptors were obtained from a man between 18 and 29 years old who had mild COVID-19 (a few samples of this study predate the infection). Cell type and time point are not known.

The V call is TRBV4-2, the J call TRBJ2-5, with TRBD2 as a possible D gene (6 bases). The CDR3 covers 15 residues. Germline CDR1 is LGHNA and CDR2 is YNFKEQ. Trimming took off 4 bases at V and 5 bases at J, with 17 bases between the two ends. CDR3 nucleotide sequence: TGTGCCAGCAGCCTCGGAGCGGGCCCCGGGGAGACCCAGTACTTC. Its protein is CASSLGAGPGETQYF.

V and J are TRBV7-2 and TRBJ2-7, with D possibly TRBD1 on 6 matching bases. V was shortened by 0 bases and J by 4 bases, with 13 bases between the two germline ends. Germline loops: CDR1 SGHTA, CDR2 FQGNSA. The CDR3 runs to 15 residues. CDR3 sequence (DNA): TGTGCCAGCAGCTTAGCTTGGGGGCCCGTATACGAGCAGTACTTC. Its translation is CASSLAWGPVYEQYF.

The CDR3 DNA reads TGTGCCAGCAGTTATTTCTCGGGGAACGAGCAGTACTTC. This encodes CASSYFSGNEQYF. The rearrangement joins TRBV6-5 to TRBJ2-7; D might be TRBD2 (5 bases). V lost 3 bases and J 5 bases, leaving 11 bases between the germline ends. The CDR3 spans 13 residues. The V gene's germline CDR1 is MNHEY and CDR2 SVGAGI.

The table lists this clonotype with a few counts. The rearrangement joins TRBV4-3 to TRBJ2-2, with 13 positions matching TRBD2. Looked up from germline, CDR1 is LGHNA and CDR2 is YSLEER. CDR3 size: 18 residues. V dropped 0 bases and J dropped 2; count of bases not matched to a gene: 3. CDR3 DNA: TGCGCCAGCAGCCAAGATCGGACTAGCGGGGGCAACACCGGGGAGCTGTTTTTT. It specifies CASSQDRTSGGNTGELFF.

V usage is TRBV12-3 or TRBV12-4 and J usage is TRBJ2-6; D gene ambiguous. V was pared by 6 bases and J by 3 bases, with 12 bases between. The CDR3 length is 15 residues. Here the CDR3 DNA reads TGTGCCAGCAGCGCCCGACCGTATGGGGCCAACGTCCTGACTTTC. It is translated as CASSARPYGANVLTF.

This clonotype has just a few counts. The chain carries TRBV6-6 and TRBJ1-2; the D is unclear. The CDR3 spans 13 residues. The V gene's germline CDR1 is MNHNY and CDR2 SVGAGI (reference sequence). The ends were cut back, 5 bases at V and 8 bases at J, with 15 bases in the middle. The CDR3 nucleotides read TGTGCCAGCAGTGAAAGGGCTGTCAACGGCTACACCTTC. It encodes CASSERAVNGYTF.

J is TRBJ1-2 and V is TRBV6-2 or TRBV6-3, with D unresolved. Germline-derived CDR1 and CDR2 are MNHEY and SVGEGT. The CDR3 is 14 amino acids. V gave up 5 bases and J gave up 5 bases, with 15 bases separating them. CDR3 amino acids: CASSPAPEGYGYTF. The DNA for the CDR3 is TGTGCCAGCAGTCCAGCTCCGGAGGGATATGGCTACACCTTC.

The chain has TRBV20-1 and TRBJ2-1; 8 bases are shared with TRBD2. The CDR3 contains 11 residues. The germline V gene has CDR1 DFQATT and CDR2 SNEGSKA (reference sequence). The V and J ends lost 7 bases and 8 bases, in that order; junction bases with no gene match: 4. In nucleotides, the CDR3 is TGCAGTGTCGGGGGGGCGGATGAGCAGTTCTTC. Translating it yields CSVGGADEQFF.

This chain connects TRBV4-3 to TRBJ1-2, with D unclear. Germline V gene sequence: CDR1 LGHNA, CDR2 YSLEER. Trimming took off 0 bases at V and 4 bases at J, with 12 bases between the two ends. The length of the CDR3 is 15 residues. In nucleotides, the CDR3 is TGCGCCAGCAGCCAAGATTACGGGTTGGCCTATGGCTACACCTTC. This sequence encodes CASSQDYGLAYGYTF.

This clonotype appeared a few times. This chain uses TRBV5-1 with TRBJ2-2; tentatively, D is TRBD1 (6 bases). The CDR3 covers 14 residues. Between the trimmed V and J ends, which lost 4 bases and 4 bases, there was a span of 11 bases. Germline V gene data show CDR1 as SGHRS and CDR2 as YFSETQ. CDR3 region: CASSPGQSTGELFF. CDR3 DNA: TGCGCCAGCAGCCCCGGACAGTCCACCGGGGAGCTGTTTTTT.

The genes are TRBV28 and TRBJ1-5; 7 bases align to TRBD1. Germline-derived CDR1 and CDR2 are MDHEN and SYDVKM. This CDR3 comprises 17 residues. The junction had 8 bases not matched to a gene; V was cut back by 3 bases and J by 0 bases. CDR3 sequence: CASSLDRWEYSNQPQHF. In DNA, the CDR3 is TGTGCCAGCAGTTTGGACAGGTGGGAGTATAGCAATCAGCCCCAGCATTTT. Supplemented by reference TRBV28 and TRBJ1-5, the full variable domain reads DVKVTQSSRYLVKRTGEKVFLECVQDMDHENMFWYRQDPGLGLRLIYFSYDVKMKEKGDIPEGYSVSREKKERFSLILESASTNQTSMYLCASSLDRWEYSNQPQHFGDGTRLSIL.

This clonotype was counted between two and nine times. J is TRBJ2-6 and V is TRBV7-9; D call uncertain. Germline values: CDR1 SEHNR, CDR2 FQNEAQ (reference sequence). CDR3 length: 16 amino acids. The V end was cut by 1 base, the J end by 0 bases, with 7 bases between. CDR3 amino acids: CASSLVSLSGANVLTF. The CDR3 nucleotides read TGTGCCAGCAGCTTAGTCAGCCTCTCTGGGGCCAACGTCCTGACTTTC.

At least ten counts were recorded for this clonotype. The rearrangement joins TRBV9 to TRBJ2-3; D tentatively fits TRBD1 or TRBD2 (5 bases each). The germline gives CDR1 SGDLS, CDR2 YYNGEE. This CDR3 comprises 15 residues. V was clipped by 1 base and J by 1 base, with 10 bases between them. The CDR3: CASSVLGRRTDTQYF. CDR3 bases: TGTGCCAGCAGCGTATTGGGACGGCGCACAGATACGCAGTATTTT.

The rearrangement uses TRBV29-1 and TRBJ2-7; 10 bases are a match to TRBD1. Per germline, CDR1 SQVTM and CDR2 ANQGSEA. With 1 base clipped from V and 4 bases from J, the junction kept 1 base outside the gene matches. There are 13 residues in the CDR3. The CDR3 sequence is CSVEGQGAYEQYF. CDR3 sequence (DNA): TGCAGCGTTGAAGGACAGGGGGCGTACGAGCAGTACTTC.

This clonotype has just a few counts. This chain links TRBV6-6 with TRBJ2-1; 10 nucleotides line up with TRBD2. Losses at the gene ends were 5 bases for V and 0 bases for J; bases not matched to a gene: 4. CDR1 is MNHNY, CDR2 SVGAGI, per germline (reference sequence). This CDR3 is built from 16 residues. CDR3 protein: CASSRERGGSYNEQFF. CDR3 coding DNA: TGTGCCAGCAGTAGAGAGCGGGGGGGCTCCTACAATGAGCAGTTCTTC.

In this sample, this clonotype turned up many times. The chain links TRBV7-2 to TRBJ2-5; D is unclear. The V and J ends lost 5 bases and 0 bases respectively, with 13 bases between them. The CDR3 has 15 residues. Germline loops: CDR1 SGHTA, CDR2 FQGNSA. CDR3 coding DNA: TGTGCCAGCAGCGACCTGACGGGTCACCAAGAGACCCAGTACTTC. This sequence encodes CASSDLTGHQETQYF.

This clonotype has only a few counts. The chain links TRBV7-6 to TRBJ2-7, with TRBD1 matching over 10 bases. V dropped 4 bases and J dropped 5; count of bases not matched to a gene: 8. Germline V gene sequence: CDR1 SGHVS, CDR2 FNYEAQ. CDR3 size: 15 residues. The CDR3 nucleotides are TGTGCCAGCAGCTCGAGCGGGACAGGGGTTCACGAGCAGTACTTC. Translation: CASSSSGTGVHEQYF. The whole variable domain, filled in from reference TRBV7-6 and TRBJ2-7, reads GAGVSQSPRYKVTKRGQDVALRCDPISGHVSLYWYRQALGQGPEFLTYFNYEAQQDKSGLPNDRFSAERPEGSISTLTIQRTEQRDSAMYRCASSSSGTGVHEQYFGPGTRLTVT.

This clonotype was found a few times. This chain uses TRBV6-2 or TRBV6-3 with TRBJ1-1, with a tentative D call TRBD1 (5 bases). V was clipped by 4 bases and J by 0 bases, with 12 bases between them. The CDR3 runs to 15 residues. Germline CDR1 reads MNHEY; CDR2 reads SVGEGT. The DNA of the CDR3 is TGTGCCAGCAGTTCGGGGGGAGTGGTGAACACTGAAGCTTTCTTT. It yields the protein CASSSGGVVNTEAFF.

CDR3 DNA: TGTGCCAGCAGCCCCGCCCGCCTCCGCCAAGATACGCAGTATTTT. It specifies CASSPARLRQDTQYF. The rearrangement links TRBV6-2 or TRBV6-3 to TRBJ2-3; no reliable D call. The CDR3 length is 15 residues. The germline V gene encodes CDR1 MNHEY and CDR2 SVGEGT. Trimming left V 6 bases short and J 5 bases short, with 18 bases between.

This clonotype was detected a few times. The genes are TRBV6-5 and TRBJ2-1; D is unresolved. V lost 5 bases, J lost 2 bases, and 13 bases lay in between. Germline V gene data show CDR1 as MNHEY and CDR2 as SVGAGI. The CDR3 has 15 amino acids. Written as DNA, the CDR3 is TGTGCCAGCAGTCACAGAGCCCGAACCTACAATGAGCAGTTCTTC. Protein product: CASSHRARTYNEQFF.

This clonotype was seen a handful of times. The chain uses TRBV9 and TRBJ2-3; 9 bases fit TRBD2. The CDR3 loop spans 18 amino acids. The ends lost 0 bases at V and 6 bases at J; junction bases unmatched: 14. The germline V gene has CDR1 SGDLS and CDR2 YYNGEE. CDR3: CASSVGLVGLAGPDTQYF. CDR3 nucleotides: TGTGCCAGCAGCGTAGGGCTTGTGGGCCTAGCGGGGCCGGATACGCAGTATTTT.

This clonotype appeared a few times. DNA for the CDR3: TGCGCCAGCAGCTGGGCAGCCGCTGGAGCGGGGGAAGCAGATACGCAGTATTTT. Its protein is CASSWAAAGAGEADTQYF. This sequence joins TRBV5-1 and TRBJ2-3; 8 positions agree with TRBD2. The CDR3 length is 18 residues. Trimming at V came to 3 bases and at J to 4 bases, leaving 16 bases not matched to a gene. The germline gives CDR1 SGHRS, CDR2 YFSETQ.

This clonotype was found a few times. The chain employs TRBV18 and TRBJ2-1; TRBD1 might be the D (5 bases). Germline assignment: CDR1 KGHSH and CDR2 LQKENI. Trimming took 4 bases from V and 6 from J, leaving 10 bases between them. The CDR3 covers 13 residues. CDR3 residues: CASSLDSTNEQFF. The CDR3 region has the DNA TGTGCCAGCTCACTCGACAGCACCAATGAGCAGTTCTTC.

This clonotype was seen a handful of times. J is TRBJ2-1 and V is TRBV30, with D unclear. The CDR3 length is 11 residues. V lost 8 bases, J lost 8 bases, and 13 bases lay in between. Germline assignment: CDR1 GTSNPN and CDR2 SVGIG (reference sequence). In DNA form, the CDR3 reads TGTGCCGCCTCCTGGGTGGATGAGCAGTTCTTC. Translating gives CAASWVDEQFF.

The genes are TRBV10-2 and TRBJ2-2; 16 bases agree with TRBD2. V was pared by 10 bases and J by 5 bases, with 7 bases of the junction left unmatched. This CDR3 has 16 residues. The germline gives CDR1 WSHSY, CDR2 SAAADI. DNA of the CDR3: TGCGCCACCGCGGGACTAGCGGGGGGGCCTACCGGGGAGCTGTTTTTT. Amino acid sequence: CATAGLAGGPTGELFF.

This clonotype was picked up a small number of times. This chain uses TRBV4-1 with TRBJ1-2, with D perhaps TRBD1 (5 bases). CDR1 MGHRA and CDR2 YSYEKL come from the germline V gene. V shed 5 bases and J shed 2 bases, with 12 bases lying between them. CDR3 length equals 14 residues. The CDR3 is CASSRDGGNYGYTF. The CDR3 DNA sequence: TGCGCCAGCAGCAGGGACGGGGGAAACTATGGCTACACCTTC.

This chain connects TRBV7-9 to TRBJ1-1, with unresolved D. Trimming removed 5 bases from V and 3 bases from J, with 16 bases in between. The CDR3 is made up of 15 amino acids. Looked up from germline, CDR1 is SEHNR and CDR2 is FQNEAQ (reference sequence). The CDR3 DNA reads TGTGCCAGCAGCCCCGTTCGCCTACGCTACACTGAAGCTTTCTTT. This sequence encodes CASSPVRLRYTEAFF.